The clone carrying this T cell receptor beta chain was seen more than once but under ten times. Its antigen remains unknown. This sample is part of a study of post-analysis software for immune sequencing data. Whole-study results and caveats: Strong co-clustering by F measure was evident for samples that had been prepared in the same batch. Significantly decreased normalized Chao1 diversity was recorded for multiple sclerosis patients relative to controls. In patients, TRBV5-6, TRBV5-1 and TRBV20-1 belonged to roughly 5 TRBV segments found more frequently than in controls.

Prepared TCR beta cDNA libraries contained unique molecular identifiers. The yield from roughly 1 to 10 million T cells was around 500,000 cDNA molecules in total. Each CDR3 protein gets one entry after TCRdb re-called the PCR reads with MiXCR. The sample records around 150,000 distinct CDR3 sequences, around 36% being singletons. CDR1 SQVTM and CDR2 ANQGSEA come from the germline V gene. This CDR3 region has 11 residues. The V end lost 4 bases, the J end lost 15 bases, and 16 bases lay between the germline ends. The starting material was blood, obtained after autologous hematopoietic stem cell transplantation. The genes are TRBV29-1 and TRBJ2-1, with D perhaps matching TRBD1 or TRBD2 (6 bases each). This clonotype originated in a girl between 10 and 17 years old with multiple sclerosis. In nucleotides, the CDR3 is TGCAGCGTTGTTAGGGGGGAGGTCTGGTTCTTC. It is translated as CSVVRGEVWFF.